This T cell receptor (beta chain) was documented in a study of Graves' ophthalmopathy and Graves' hyperthyroidism. This clonotype was found many times. Amplified material comprised TCR beta CDR3 regions derived from RNA transcripts. The first round was an RT-PCR with HTBI primers, and the second round was a multiplex PCR. TCRdb reanalysed the multiplex PCR reads using MiXCR and keeps one entry per CDR3 protein. The sample has 660,000 or so distinct CDR3 sequences, more than 40% seen once. Exclusion criteria comprised other autoimmune diseases, uncontrolled infections, pregnancy or lactation in patients. Clinical symptoms, serum thyroxine, TRAb, thyroid ultrasound and orbital computed tomography were relied on for diagnosis. The PBMCs had their origin in 10 ml of fresh peripheral blood. J was trimmed by 4 bases and V by 4 bases; bases with no gene match: 15. The germline V gene encodes CDR1 KGHDR and CDR2 SFDVKD. The CDR3 is 17 amino acids.

This TCR was sampled from an adult man with Graves' ophthalmopathy. V is TRBV24-1 and J is TRBJ2-7, with 7 positions matching TRBD2. Specimen: peripheral blood. This chain's CDR3 is CATSETPANSGRYEQYF. In DNA form, the CDR3 reads TGTGCCACCAGTGAAACCCCCGCGAATAGCGGGCGGTACGAGCAGTACTTC.